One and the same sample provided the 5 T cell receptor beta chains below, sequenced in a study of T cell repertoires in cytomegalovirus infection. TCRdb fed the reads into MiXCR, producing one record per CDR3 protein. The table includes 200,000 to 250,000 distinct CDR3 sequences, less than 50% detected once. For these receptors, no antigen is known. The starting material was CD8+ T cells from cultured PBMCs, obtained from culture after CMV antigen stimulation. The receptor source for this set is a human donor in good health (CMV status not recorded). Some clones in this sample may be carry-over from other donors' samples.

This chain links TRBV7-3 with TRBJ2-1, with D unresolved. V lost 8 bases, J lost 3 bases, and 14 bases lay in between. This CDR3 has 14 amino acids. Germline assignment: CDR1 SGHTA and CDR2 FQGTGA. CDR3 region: CASGSGLSYNEQFF. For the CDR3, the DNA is TGTGCCAGCGGGTCCGGGTTAAGCTACAATGAGCAGTTCTTC.

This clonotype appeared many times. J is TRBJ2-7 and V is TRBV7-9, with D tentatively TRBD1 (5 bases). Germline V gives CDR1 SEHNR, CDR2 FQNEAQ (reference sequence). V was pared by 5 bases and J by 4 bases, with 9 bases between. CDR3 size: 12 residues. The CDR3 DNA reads TGTGCCAGCAGCCCTACAGGATACGAGCAGTACTTC. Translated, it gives CASSPTGYEQYF.

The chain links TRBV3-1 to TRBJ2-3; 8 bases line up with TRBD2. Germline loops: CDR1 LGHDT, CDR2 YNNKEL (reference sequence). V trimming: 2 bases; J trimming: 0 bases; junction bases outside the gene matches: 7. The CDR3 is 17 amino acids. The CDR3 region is CASSQLTGGYSTDTQYF. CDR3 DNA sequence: TGTGCCAGCAGCCAACTAACGGGAGGGTATAGCACAGATACGCAGTATTTT.

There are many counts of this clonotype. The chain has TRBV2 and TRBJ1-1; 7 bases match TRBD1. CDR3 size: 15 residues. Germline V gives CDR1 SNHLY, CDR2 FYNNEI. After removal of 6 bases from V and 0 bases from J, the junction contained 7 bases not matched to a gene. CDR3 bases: TGTGCCAGCAGAGTTAGGGGACAGCTGAACACTGAAGCTTTCTTT. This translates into CASRVRGQLNTEAFF.

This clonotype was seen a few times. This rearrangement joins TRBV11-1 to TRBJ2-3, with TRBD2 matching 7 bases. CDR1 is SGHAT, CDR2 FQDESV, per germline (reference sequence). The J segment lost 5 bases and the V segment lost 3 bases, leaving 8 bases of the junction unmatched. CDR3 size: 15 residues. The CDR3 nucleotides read TGTGCCAGCAGCTTCTCGCGGGAGATTCAAGATACGCAGTATTTT. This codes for CASSFSREIQDTQYF.